This T cell receptor beta chain was profiled in a study of glioma-infiltrating T cells after dendritic cell vaccination. Time point reported: after dendritic cell vaccination, including at tumor progression/relapse. Patients had residual fresh-frozen tumor tissue and more than two years of survival data. PBMC sampling occurred before vaccination, two weeks after the third dose, and at progression. The V gene lost 0 bases and the J gene lost 2 bases, with 12 bases spanning the gap. This CDR3 is 17 amino acids long. Germline-derived CDR1 and CDR2 are SGHDT and YYEEEE. General observations from the study: Higher TCR clonality did not directly relate to longer survival.

Input was roughly 2.2 ug genomic DNA, or all available if less. TCRdb's table, derived via immunoSEQ multiplex PCR, lists solely in-frame clones and lacks some. Of about 50,000 clones in the sample, about nine tenths were seen once. On this clone: What it recognizes is unknown.

Sequences were derived from blood, sampled after dendritic cell vaccination. This chain joins TRBV5-6 and TRBJ2-6, with D possibly matching TRBD2 (6 bases). The sequence came from a human donor with glioblastoma. Written as DNA, the CDR3 is TGTGCCAGCAGCTTGGGGGGCGGGGAGACTGGGGCCAACGTCCTGACTTTC. Amino acids: CASSLGGGETGANVLTF.